A selection of T cell receptor beta chains follows, all from one sample in a study of long-term antiretroviral therapy in people with HIV. Assay: immunoSEQ multiplex PCR; the TCRdb copy retains only in-frame clones and omits some. Of around 20,000 clones in the sample, roughly 72% were seen once. The specimen was unsorted PBMCs, collected 2.2 years after starting antiretroviral therapy. The receptors originated from a man aged 45 to 65 with HIV. Each CDR3 is given with its conserved first and last residue. A D gene is named only where the DNA matches it firmly. Clone size is shown for a subset of rows, as once, few, many or a class of expanded clone.

CASSEEVTGENEQFF	TGTGCCAGCAGTGAAGAGGTGACAGGGGAAAATGAGCAGTTCTTC	TRBV2	TRBJ2-1	TRBD1	once
CASNRVRKTYGYTF	TGTGCCAGCAATCGAGTACGAAAGACCTATGGCTACACCTTC	TRBV5-2	TRBJ1-2	.	once
CASRRKWGDIEAFF	TGTGCCAGCAGGAGGAAATGGGGCGATATTGAAGCTTTCTTT	TRBV2	TRBJ1-1	.	.
CASSHPNRGGNEQFF	TGCGCCAGCAGTCACCCAAACAGGGGGGGGAATGAGCAGTTCTTC	TRBV23-1	TRBJ2-1	.	few
CASSTQQETQYF	TGTGCCAGCAGTACGCAGCAAGAGACCCAGTACTTC	TRBV2	TRBJ2-5	.	.
CASSQDHVSYNEQFF	TGCGCCAGCAGCCAAGACCACGTTTCCTACAATGAGCAGTTCTTC	TRBV4-3	TRBJ2-1	.	once
CAWSPLGTERLGNTIYF	TGTGCCTGGAGTCCCCTTGGGACCGAACGACTTGGAAACACCATATATTTT	TRBV30	TRBJ1-3	.	.
CASSLRQTYEQYF	TGTGCCAGCAGCTTACGTCAGACCTACGAGCAGTACTTC	TRBV7-2	TRBJ2-7	.	.
CASTPVGVPGELFF	TGTGCCAGCACCCCGGTCGGGGTGCCCGGGGAGCTGTTTTTT	TRBV7-2	TRBJ2-2	.	.
CASSFDRQGRNTEAFF	TGTGCCAGCAGTTTTGACCGACAGGGTAGGAACACTGAAGCTTTCTTT	TRBV27	TRBJ1-1	TRBD1	.
CAISDQREYNEQFF	TGTGCCATCAGTGACCAGCGGGAGTATAATGAGCAGTTCTTC	TRBV10-3	TRBJ2-1	TRBD2	.
CASSYGLGQRTDTQYF	TGTGCCAGCAGTTACGGCCTGGGACAGCGCACAGATACGCAGTATTTT	TRBV6-5	TRBJ2-3	TRBD1	.
CASRPPGGVWGYTF	TGTGCCAGCAGACCTCCAGGGGGCGTCTGGGGCTACACCTTC	TRBV6-5	TRBJ1-2	TRBD1	.
CASSLRLAGTGELFF	TGTGCCAGCAGCTTAAGGCTAGCGGGCACCGGGGAGCTGTTTTTT	TRBV7-8	TRBJ2-2	TRBD2	.
CASSAFWTNQETQYF	TGTGCCAGCAGTGCTTTTTGGACAAACCAAGAGACCCAGTACTTC	TRBV2	TRBJ2-5	.	.
CASSPSGTSGGAQETQYF	TGTGCCAGCAGCCCTAGTGGGACTAGCGGGGGGGCTCAAGAGACCCAGTACTTC	TRBV9	TRBJ2-5	TRBD2	.
CASSQRGAAFNQPQHF	TGTGCCAGCAGTCAACGGGGGGCGGCATTCAATCAGCCCCAGCATTTT	TRBV27	TRBJ1-5	.	few
CASSKTGTGVYEQYF	TGCGCCAGCAGCAAGACCGGGACAGGGGTCTACGAGCAGTACTTC	TRBV4-3	TRBJ2-7	TRBD1	.
CASSYFTGQETQYF	TGTGCCAGCAGTTACTTTACAGGGCAAGAGACCCAGTACTTC	TRBV6-5	TRBJ2-5	.	.
CASSMGGGLTEAFF	TGTGCCAGTAGTATGGGAGGGGGCCTGACTGAAGCTTTCTTT	TRBV19	TRBJ1-1	TRBD1	.
CASSRRSQGNGELFF	TGTGCCAGTAGTCGTAGAAGTCAGGGCAACGGGGAGCTGTTTTTT	TRBV19	TRBJ2-2	.	.
CASSLGTGGDGYNSPLHF	TGTGCCAGCAGCTTAGGGACAGGGGGCGACGGGTACAATTCACCCCTCCACTTT	TRBV7-2	TRBJ1-6	TRBD1	medium-sized
CASRPRGGNYGYTF	TGTGCCAGCAGGCCTCGGGGGGGGAACTATGGCTACACCTTC	TRBV6-6	TRBJ1-2	.	.
CSVEDWALVAPTQETQYF	TGCAGCGTTGAAGATTGGGCGCTGGTGGCACCTACTCAAGAGACCCAGTACTTC	TRBV29-1	TRBJ2-5	.	.
CASSLRAESYEQYF	TGTGCCAGCAGCTTAAGGGCAGAATCCTACGAGCAGTACTTC	TRBV7-9	TRBJ2-7	.	.
CASSRYSNEQFF	TGCGCCAGCAGCCGCTACTCGAATGAGCAGTTCTTC	TRBV4-1	TRBJ2-1	.	few
CASSWSGTTNEKLFF	TGCGCCAGCAGCTGGTCAGGGACAACTAATGAAAAACTGTTTTTT	TRBV5-1	TRBJ1-4	.	.
CASSLAETQYF	TGTGCCAGCAGCTTAGCCGAGACCCAGTACTTC	TRBV7-8	TRBJ2-5	.	.
CASSLETSGQSSYNEQFF	TGTGCCAGCAGCTTAGAGACTAGCGGGCAGAGCTCCTACAATGAGCAGTTCTTC	TRBV7-9	TRBJ2-1	TRBD2	once
CAWSVVLAVANTGELFF	TGTGCCTGGAGTGTAGTCCTAGCGGTGGCGAACACCGGGGAGCTGTTTTTT	TRBV30	TRBJ2-2	TRBD2	.
CASSQDWESNEQYF	TGTGCCAGCAGCCAAGATTGGGAGTCGAACGAGCAGTACTTC	TRBV14	TRBJ2-7	.	.
CARSLSGDPPNTEAFF	TGTGCCAGAAGCTTGTCAGGAGACCCCCCGAACACTGAAGCTTTCTTT	TRBV5-3	TRBJ1-1	.	.
CATHLGAETQYF	TGTGCCACCCACCTGGGGGCAGAGACCCAGTACTTC	TRBV27	TRBJ2-5	.	once
CASSSPSRHEQYF	TGTGCCAGTAGTTCCCCGTCACGGCACGAGCAGTACTTC	TRBV19	TRBJ2-7	.	few
CASSFRPGGADTQYF	TGTGCCAGCAGCTTTAGACCAGGGGGGGCAGATACGCAGTATTTT	TRBV13	TRBJ2-3	.	.
CASSIDGTGFASHYGYTF	TGTGCCAGTAGTATAGACGGGACAGGGTTCGCAAGCCACTATGGCTACACCTTC	TRBV19	TRBJ1-2	TRBD1	.
CASSPPPGAYGGYTF	TGTGCCAGCTCACCCCCCCCAGGCGCCTATGGTGGCTACACCTTC	TRBV18	TRBJ1-2	.	.
CASSIQTGNNEKLFF	TGTGCCAGCAGCATCCAGACAGGGAATAATGAAAAACTGTTTTTT	TRBV7-2	TRBJ1-4	TRBD1	once
CASSLVVSHSYEQYF	TGCGCCAGCAGCTTGGTCGTTAGCCACAGCTACGAGCAGTACTTC	TRBV5-1	TRBJ2-7	.	.
CASSRGQPQHF	TGTGCCAGTAGCCGGGGTCAGCCCCAGCATTTT	TRBV19	TRBJ1-5	.	.